This section outlines one TCR beta chain sequence together with its context. Antigen unknown. Patients with Susac syndrome showed fulfilment of recently defined diagnostic criteria for definite or probable disease. These data come from a study of CD8 T cells in Susac syndrome. Study outcomes and limitations: Peak Susac CD8+ clonal expansion occurred in TEMRA cells and active patients.

Germline V CDR1 and CDR2: LNHDA, SQIVND (reference sequence). This CDR3 is 17 amino acids long. Trimming stripped 3 bases from V and 5 bases from J, with 20 bases between. RNA in amounts of about 0.5 to 1 ug was reverse transcribed with random hexamers. Each CDR3 protein is one row after TCRdb ran MiXCR on the immunoSEQ multiplex PCR reads. Among nearly 25,000 distinct CDR3 sequences listed, just under 95% were seen once. The sequencing sample was made of CD8+ T cells from PBMCs. The gene calls are TRBV19 and TRBJ2-1, with D uncertain. The source of this sequence is a human donor with Susac syndrome. The CDR3 DNA reads TGTGCCAGTAGTATTCGAGAAGTTTCCCAGAAAAACAATGAGCAGTTCTTC. It specifies CASSIREVSQKNNEQFF.